This T cell receptor beta chain emerged from a study of beta chain features in type 1 diabetes. Study results and caveats: All four CD4+ subsets of Type 1 diabetes patients contained TCRB CDR3s that were moderately but significantly shorter. Cells that show high TCR expression could be over-represented by cDNA sequencing.

All of the isolated RNA was reverse transcribed, so expressed TCRB transcripts were sequenced. Assay used: immunoSEQ multiplex PCR; TCRdb lists only in-frame clones, some missing. This table holds some 280,000 clones, roughly 13% found once. Concerning this clone: The antigen remains undetermined.

Trimming took off 2 bases at V and 4 bases at J, with 17 bases between the two ends. There are 16 residues in the CDR3. Germline CDR1 and CDR2: SGHAT and FQNNGV. One heparinised blood draw, averaging roughly 120 mL, came from each donor. Sorting of CD4+ naive, central memory, regulatory and stem cell-like memory cells was performed via CD45RO/CCR7/CD25/CD127/CD95/CD27. The TCR comes from a man in his thirties or forties with type 1 diabetes. The gene calls are TRBV11-2 and TRBJ2-5, with D possibly TRBD1 on 6 matching bases. Sequencing was carried out using naive CD4+ T cells from blood. CDR3 region: CASSLLFQGPSETQYF. Written as DNA, the CDR3 is TGTGCCAGCAGCTTACTATTCCAGGGGCCGTCAGAGACCCAGTACTTC.